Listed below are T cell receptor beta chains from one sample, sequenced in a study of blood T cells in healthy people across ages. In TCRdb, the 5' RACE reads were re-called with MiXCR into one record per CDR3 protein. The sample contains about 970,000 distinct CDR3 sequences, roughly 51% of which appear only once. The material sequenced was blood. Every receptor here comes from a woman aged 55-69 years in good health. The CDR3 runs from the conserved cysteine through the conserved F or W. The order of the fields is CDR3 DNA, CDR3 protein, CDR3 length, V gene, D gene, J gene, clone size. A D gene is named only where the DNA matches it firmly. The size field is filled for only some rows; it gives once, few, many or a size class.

CDR3nt: TGTGCCAGCAGCCGAATCGAGGGTAATTCCTACGAGCAGTACTTC
CDR3aa: CASSRIEGNSYEQYF
len: 15
v_gene: TRBV7-2
d_gene: -
j_gene: TRBJ2-7
abundance: -

CDR3nt: TGTGCCAGCAGCCACTCAGATAATCAGCCCCAGCATTTT
CDR3aa: CASSHSDNQPQHF
len: 13
v_gene: TRBV3-1
d_gene: -
j_gene: TRBJ1-5
abundance: -

CDR3nt: TGTGCCACCAGTGATATCGGGGAGCTGTTTTTT
CDR3aa: CATSDIGELFF
len: 11
v_gene: TRBV24-1
d_gene: -
j_gene: TRBJ2-2
abundance: -

CDR3nt: TGCAGCGTTGAAGGACTTGACTACGAGCAGTACTTC
CDR3aa: CSVEGLDYEQYF
len: 12
v_gene: TRBV29-1
d_gene: -
j_gene: TRBJ2-7
abundance: many

CDR3nt: TGTGCCAGCAGTTATCCGGGACAGGGTGTCGAGCAGTACTTC
CDR3aa: CASSYPGQGVEQYF
len: 14
v_gene: TRBV2
d_gene: TRBD1
j_gene: TRBJ2-7
abundance: -

CDR3nt: TGCGGTGCTAGTGGGGGACAGGGGTCAAATGAGCAGTTCTTC
CDR3aa: CGASGGQGSNEQFF
len: 14
v_gene: TRBV20-1
d_gene: TRBD1
j_gene: TRBJ2-1
abundance: -

CDR3nt: TGTGCCAGCATTAAAGGTCCTAATGAAAAACTGTTTTTT
CDR3aa: CASIKGPNEKLFF
len: 13
v_gene: TRBV28
d_gene: -
j_gene: TRBJ1-4
abundance: few

CDR3nt: TGTGCCAGCAGTTGGGACGGGGGCTATGGCTACACCTTC
CDR3aa: CASSWDGGYGYTF
len: 13
v_gene: TRBV28
d_gene: -
j_gene: TRBJ1-2
abundance: once

CDR3nt: TGCAGTGCTAGCGTCTCAGGGAGCGTCTATGGCTACACCTTC
CDR3aa: CSASVSGSVYGYTF
len: 14
v_gene: TRBV20-1
d_gene: -
j_gene: TRBJ1-2
abundance: -

CDR3nt: TGTGCCATCAGTGTCCAGGATAGCAAGCAGCCCCAGCATTTT
CDR3aa: CAISVQDSKQPQHF
len: 14
v_gene: TRBV10-3
d_gene: -
j_gene: TRBJ1-5
abundance: few

CDR3nt: TGTGCCAGCAGCGGCCTAGCCTCCCCTGGGACCCAGTACTTC
CDR3aa: CASSGLASPGTQYF
len: 14
v_gene: TRBV3-1
d_gene: -
j_gene: TRBJ2-5
abundance: once

CDR3nt: TGCGCCAGCAGCTTGGCTTTGGCCGACTATGGCTACACCTTC
CDR3aa: CASSLALADYGYTF
len: 14
v_gene: TRBV5-1
d_gene: -
j_gene: TRBJ1-2
abundance: -

CDR3nt: TGCAGTGCGCGACTAGCGGGAGATCATTTCTACAATGAGCAGTTCTTC
CDR3aa: CSARLAGDHFYNEQFF
len: 16
v_gene: TRBV20-1
d_gene: TRBD2
j_gene: TRBJ2-1
abundance: few

CDR3nt: TGTGCCAGCAGTGAAAAAGGCGGCAGGACGACAGATACGCAGTATTTT
CDR3aa: CASSEKGGRTTDTQYF
len: 16
v_gene: TRBV6-1
d_gene: -
j_gene: TRBJ2-3
abundance: few

CDR3nt: TGCAGTGCTTCCGAAACACCAGACACTGAAGCTTTCTTT
CDR3aa: CSASETPDTEAFF
len: 13
v_gene: TRBV20-1
d_gene: -
j_gene: TRBJ1-1
abundance: -

CDR3nt: TGCAGCGTTTCAGGGGGCGGTCGTAGCGGGGCTTACAATGAGCAGTACTTC
CDR3aa: CSVSGGGRSGAYNEQYF
len: 17
v_gene: TRBV29-1
d_gene: -
j_gene: TRBJ2-7
abundance: -

CDR3nt: TGTGCCAGCAGCTTGTGGGACCAATATAGCAATCAGCCCCAGCATTTT
CDR3aa: CASSLWDQYSNQPQHF
len: 16
v_gene: TRBV7-8
d_gene: -
j_gene: TRBJ1-5
abundance: -

CDR3nt: TGTGCCAGCAGTTTGAGAGAGGACAGGGCCCGCAATCAGCCCCAGCATTTT
CDR3aa: CASSLREDRARNQPQHF
len: 17
v_gene: TRBV12-3/TRBV12-4
d_gene: TRBD1
j_gene: TRBJ1-5
abundance: -

CDR3nt: TGCGCCAGCAGCCACGTCGATTACGAGCAGTACTTC
CDR3aa: CASSHVDYEQYF
len: 12
v_gene: TRBV4-1
d_gene: -
j_gene: TRBJ2-7
abundance: -

CDR3nt: TGCGCCAGCAGCTACTCACGGACGCAAACGAGGGGTTCCACCGGGGAGCTGTTTTTT
CDR3aa: CASSYSRTQTRGSTGELFF
len: 19
v_gene: TRBV5-1
d_gene: -
j_gene: TRBJ2-2
abundance: -

CDR3nt: TGTGCCAGCAGTGGAACCCCGTATGAGCAGTTCTTC
CDR3aa: CASSGTPYEQFF
len: 12
v_gene: TRBV12-3/TRBV12-4
d_gene: -
j_gene: TRBJ2-1
abundance: -

CDR3nt: TGCAGTGCTAGCGGGATCCCCTACAATGAGCAGTTCTTC
CDR3aa: CSASGIPYNEQFF
len: 13
v_gene: TRBV20-1
d_gene: -
j_gene: TRBJ2-1
abundance: few

CDR3nt: TGCAGCGCCGACCTCGGGACTAGCGGACAAGGGACCCAGTACTTC
CDR3aa: CSADLGTSGQGTQYF
len: 15
v_gene: TRBV29-1
d_gene: TRBD2
j_gene: TRBJ2-5
abundance: -

CDR3nt: TGTGCCAGCAGGGCAGAGCTTAATAGCAATCAGCCCCAGCATTTT
CDR3aa: CASRAELNSNQPQHF
len: 15
v_gene: TRBV2
d_gene: -
j_gene: TRBJ1-5
abundance: -

CDR3nt: TGTGCCAGCAGCTTTTCGACAGGGGTTGGGGTCAATGAGCAGTTCTTC
CDR3aa: CASSFSTGVGVNEQFF
len: 16
v_gene: TRBV11-2
d_gene: TRBD1
j_gene: TRBJ2-1
abundance: -